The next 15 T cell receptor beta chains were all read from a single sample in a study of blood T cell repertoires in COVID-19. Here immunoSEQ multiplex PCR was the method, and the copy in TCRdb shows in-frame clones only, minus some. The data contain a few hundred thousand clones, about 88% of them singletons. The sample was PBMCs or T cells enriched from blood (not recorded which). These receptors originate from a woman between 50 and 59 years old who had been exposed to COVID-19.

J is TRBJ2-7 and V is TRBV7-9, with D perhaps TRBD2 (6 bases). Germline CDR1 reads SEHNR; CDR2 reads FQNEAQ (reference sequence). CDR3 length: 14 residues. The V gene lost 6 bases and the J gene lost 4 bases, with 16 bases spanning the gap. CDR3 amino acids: CASSTQDGGYEQYF. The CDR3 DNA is TGTGCCAGCAGTACCCAGGACGGAGGGTACGAGCAGTACTTC. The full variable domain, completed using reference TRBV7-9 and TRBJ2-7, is DTGVSQNPRHKITKRGQNVTFRCDPISEHNRLYWYRQTLGQGPEFLTYFQNEAQLEKSRLLSDRFSAERPKGSFSTLEIQRTEQGDSAMYLCASSTQDGGYEQYFGPGTRLTVT.

CDR3 sequence reads: CASSSGDGRTEAFF. The DNA of the CDR3 is TGTGCCAGCAGCTCGGGGGATGGTCGCACTGAAGCTTTCTTT. The rearrangement joins TRBV5-6 to TRBJ1-1; D may be TRBD1 (5 bases). This CDR3 has 14 amino acids. V was clipped by 3 bases and J by 4 bases, with 13 bases between them. The V gene's germline CDR1 is SGHDT and CDR2 YYEEEE.

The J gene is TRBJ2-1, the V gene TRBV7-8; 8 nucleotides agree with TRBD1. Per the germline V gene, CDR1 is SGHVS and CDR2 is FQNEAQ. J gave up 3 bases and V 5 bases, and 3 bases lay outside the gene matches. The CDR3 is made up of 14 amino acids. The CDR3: CASSKGQVYNEQFF. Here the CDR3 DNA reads TGTGCCAGCAGCAAGGGACAGGTCTACAATGAGCAGTTCTTC.

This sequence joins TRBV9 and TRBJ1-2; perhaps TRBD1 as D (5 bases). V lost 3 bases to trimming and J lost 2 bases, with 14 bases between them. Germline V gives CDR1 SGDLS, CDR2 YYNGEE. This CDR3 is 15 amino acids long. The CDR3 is CASSGRGVGNYGYTF. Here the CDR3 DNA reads TGTGCCAGCAGCGGACGGGGGGTAGGGAACTATGGCTACACCTTC. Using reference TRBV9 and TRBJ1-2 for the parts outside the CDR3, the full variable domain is DSGVTQTPKHLITATGQRVTLRCSPRSGDLSVYWYQQSLDQGLQFLIQYYNGEERAKGNILERFSAQQFPDLHSELNLSSLELGDSALYFCASSGRGVGNYGYTFGSGTRLTVV.

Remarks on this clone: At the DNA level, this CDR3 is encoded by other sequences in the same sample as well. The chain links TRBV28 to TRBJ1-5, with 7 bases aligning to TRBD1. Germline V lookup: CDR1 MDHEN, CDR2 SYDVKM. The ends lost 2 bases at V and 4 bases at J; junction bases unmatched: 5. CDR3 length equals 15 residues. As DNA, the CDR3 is TGTGCCAGCAGTTTAAGACAGGGTGGAAATCAGCCCCAGCATTTT. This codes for CASSLRQGGNQPQHF. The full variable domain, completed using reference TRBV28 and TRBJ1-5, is DVKVTQSSRYLVKRTGEKVFLECVQDMDHENMFWYRQDPGLGLRLIYFSYDVKMKEKGDIPEGYSVSREKKERFSLILESASTNQTSMYLCASSLRQGGNQPQHFGDGTRLSIL.

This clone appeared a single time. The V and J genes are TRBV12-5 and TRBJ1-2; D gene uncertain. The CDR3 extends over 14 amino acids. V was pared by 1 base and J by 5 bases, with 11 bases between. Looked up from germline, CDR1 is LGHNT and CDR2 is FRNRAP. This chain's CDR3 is CASGLDPHLYGYTF. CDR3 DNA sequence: TGTGCTAGTGGTTTGGACCCTCACTTATATGGCTACACCTTC. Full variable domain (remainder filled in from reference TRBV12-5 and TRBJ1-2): DARVTQTPRHKVTEMGQEVTMRCQPILGHNTVFWYRQTMMQGLELLAYFRNRAPLDDSGMPKDRFSAEMPDATLATLKIQPSEPRDSAVYFCASGLDPHLYGYTFGSGTRLTVV.

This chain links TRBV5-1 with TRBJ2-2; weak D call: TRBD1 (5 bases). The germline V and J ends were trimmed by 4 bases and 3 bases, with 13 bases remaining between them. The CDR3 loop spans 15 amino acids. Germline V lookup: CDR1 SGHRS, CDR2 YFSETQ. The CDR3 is CASSQATADTGELFF. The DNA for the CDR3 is TGCGCCAGCAGCCAGGCGACAGCAGACACCGGGGAGCTGTTTTTT.

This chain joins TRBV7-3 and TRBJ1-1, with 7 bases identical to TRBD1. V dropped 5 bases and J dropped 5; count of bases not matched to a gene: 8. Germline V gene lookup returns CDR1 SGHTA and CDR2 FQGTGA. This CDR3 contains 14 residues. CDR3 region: CASSQQGQGTEAFF. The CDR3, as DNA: TGTGCCAGCAGCCAACAGGGGCAGGGGACTGAAGCTTTCTTT.

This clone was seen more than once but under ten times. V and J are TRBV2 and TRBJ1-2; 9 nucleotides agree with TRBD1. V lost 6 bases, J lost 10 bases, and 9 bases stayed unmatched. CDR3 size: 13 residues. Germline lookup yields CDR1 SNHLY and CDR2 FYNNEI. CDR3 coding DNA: TGTGCCAGCAGGTTGAACGGGGACAGGGCCTACACCTTC. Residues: CASRLNGDRAYTF.

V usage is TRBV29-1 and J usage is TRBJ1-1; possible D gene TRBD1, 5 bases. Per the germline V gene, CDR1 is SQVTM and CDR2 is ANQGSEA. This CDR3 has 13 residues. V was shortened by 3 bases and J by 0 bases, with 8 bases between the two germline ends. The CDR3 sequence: CSVEKGMNTEAFF. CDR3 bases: TGCAGCGTTGAGAAGGGGATGAACACTGAAGCTTTCTTT.

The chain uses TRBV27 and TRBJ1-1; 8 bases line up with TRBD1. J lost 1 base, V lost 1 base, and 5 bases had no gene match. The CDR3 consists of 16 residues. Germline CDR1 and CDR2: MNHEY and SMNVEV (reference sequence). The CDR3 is CASSLLTGTGNTEAFF. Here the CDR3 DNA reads TGTGCCAGCAGTTTATTGACCGGGACAGGGAACACTGAAGCTTTCTTT.

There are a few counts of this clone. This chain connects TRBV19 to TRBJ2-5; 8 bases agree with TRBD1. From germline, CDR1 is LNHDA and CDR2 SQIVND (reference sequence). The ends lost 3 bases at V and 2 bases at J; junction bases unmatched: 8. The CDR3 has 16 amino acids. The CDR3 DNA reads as TGTGCCAGTAGTATGACATCCGGGACAGGACAAGAGACCCAGTACTTC. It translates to CASSMTSGTGQETQYF.

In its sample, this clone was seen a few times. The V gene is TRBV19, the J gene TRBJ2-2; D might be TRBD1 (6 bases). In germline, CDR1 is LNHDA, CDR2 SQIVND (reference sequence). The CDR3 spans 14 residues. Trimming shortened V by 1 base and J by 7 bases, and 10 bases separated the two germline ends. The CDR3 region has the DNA TGTGCCAGTAGTATAGGGGGGCCGGGCGGGGAGCTGTTTTTT. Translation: CASSIGGPGGELFF.

The CDR3 loop reads CASSSFRTGVSNQPQHF. The CDR3 DNA sequence: TGTGCCAGCAGCTCTTTTCGGACGGGAGTTAGCAATCAGCCCCAGCATTTT. V usage is TRBV9 and J usage is TRBJ1-5; D not resolved. The CDR3 has 17 residues. With 4 bases removed from V and 0 bases from J, the gap between germline ends came to 17 bases. Germline CDR1 and CDR2: SGDLS and YYNGEE.

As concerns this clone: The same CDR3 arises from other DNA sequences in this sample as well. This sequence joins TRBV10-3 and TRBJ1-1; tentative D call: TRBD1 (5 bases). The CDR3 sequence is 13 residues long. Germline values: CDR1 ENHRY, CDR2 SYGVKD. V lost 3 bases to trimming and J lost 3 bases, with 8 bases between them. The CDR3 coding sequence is TGTGCCATCAGTGACAGGGTTCACACTGAAGCTTTCTTT. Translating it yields CAISDRVHTEAFF.